The next 4 T cell receptor beta chains were all read from a single sample in a study of shared clonotypes between healthy human individuals. Sequenced by immunoSEQ multiplex PCR; TCRdb stores in-frame clones only, minus some. The sample includes about 2 million clones, approximately 95% of them seen just once. What was sequenced was naive CD4+ T cells sorted from blood. The subset is: CD45RA+ positively selected. These receptors were obtained from a man aged 18 to 30 in good health.

This clone has only one observation. The CDR3 sequence is CAWTLSRAQETQYF. The CDR3 region has the DNA TGTGCCTGGACGCTATCTAGAGCCCAAGAGACCCAGTACTTC. The chain uses TRBV30 and TRBJ2-5; D unresolved. The CDR3 is 14 amino acids. Deletions cut 4 bases from V and 1 base from J, with 13 bases between. Germline V gene lookup returns CDR1 GTSNPN and CDR2 SVGIG (reference sequence).

The CDR3 coding sequence is TGTGCCAGCAGTTACTCCCAGCCATCCTCCTACGAGCAGTACTTC. This encodes CASSYSQPSSYEQYF. The V call is TRBV6-5, the J call TRBJ2-7; D gene uncertain. The V end was cut by 0 bases, the J end by 0 bases, with 9 bases between. The CDR3 contains 15 residues. Germline V gene data show CDR1 as MNHEY and CDR2 as SVGAGI.

The chain has TRBV6-5 and TRBJ2-2; no clear D gene. V was shortened by 5 bases and J by 5 bases, with 6 bases between the two germline ends. This CDR3 has 12 residues. From germline, CDR1 is MNHEY and CDR2 SVGAGI. The CDR3 sequence is CASSRPTGELFF. CDR3 DNA: TGTGCCAGCAGTAGGCCGACCGGGGAGCTGTTTTTT.

V is TRBV2 and J is TRBJ2-1, with 8 bases identical to TRBD1. Germline CDR1 reads SNHLY; CDR2 reads FYNNEI. Losses at the gene ends were 6 bases for V and 4 bases for J; bases not matched to a gene: 11. This CDR3 has 16 residues. The CDR3 is CASSPLGGTGYNEQFF. CDR3 nucleotide sequence: TGTGCCAGCAGCCCCCTCGGCGGGACAGGATACAATGAGCAGTTCTTC. Complete variable domain (other parts from reference TRBV2 and TRBJ2-1): EPEVTQTPSHQVTQMGQEVILRCVPISNHLYFYWYRQILGQKVEFLVSFYNNEISEKSEIFDDQFSVERPDGSNFTLKIRSTKLEDSAMYFCASSPLGGTGYNEQFFGPGTRLTVL.